This passage covers 18 T cell receptor beta chains from one sample sequenced in a study. TCRdb called the RT-PCR reads again in MiXCR, with one record for every CDR3 protein. The sample yields hundreds of thousands of distinct CDR3 sequences, around 14% seen once. Sequenced: memory CD4+ T cells from blood. These receptors all stem from a female donor in good health, serving as a healthy control.

The gene calls are TRBV18 and TRBJ1-1; possible D gene TRBD1, 6 bases. CDR1 KGHSH and CDR2 LQKENI come from the germline V gene. The CDR3 is 13 residues long. The V gene lost 6 bases and the J gene lost 10 bases, with 18 bases spanning the gap. CDR3 region: CASSRDRGPGAFF. The CDR3 DNA reads as TGTGCCAGCTCTAGGGACCGGGGGCCTGGAGCTTTCTTT.

This clonotype was counted many times. The genes are TRBV7-2 and TRBJ2-5; D unclear. The CDR3 totals 13 residues. Germline V gene sequence: CDR1 SGHTA, CDR2 FQGNSA. V was pared by 3 bases and J by 5 bases, with 10 bases between. The CDR3 sequence is CASSLSLGETQYF. The CDR3 DNA follows: TGTGCCAGCAGCTTGAGTCTGGGGGAGACCCAGTACTTC.

The chain combines TRBV29-1 with TRBJ2-3; D gene uncertain. The V and J ends lost 7 bases and 12 bases respectively, with 20 bases between them. This CDR3 has 12 amino acids. Germline V gives CDR1 SQVTM, CDR2 ANQGSEA. The CDR3 bases are TGCAGCGACCAGAGAAATCCCCTTCTCCAGTATTTT. It encodes CSDQRNPLLQYF.

The V and J genes are TRBV7-9 and TRBJ2-7; TRBD2 matches 13 bases. V was clipped by 6 bases and J by 7 bases; unmatched bases: 6. The germline CDR1 and CDR2 sequences are SEHNR and FQNEAQ (reference sequence). This CDR3 has 14 amino acids. The CDR3 DNA reads as TGTGCCAGCAGTTTACTAGCGGGAGGGCCGGAGCAGTACTTC. Its protein product is CASSLLAGGPEQYF. Variable domain in full (rest from reference TRBV7-9 and TRBJ2-7): DTGVSQNPRHKITKRGQNVTFRCDPISEHNRLYWYRQTLGQGPEFLTYFQNEAQLEKSRLLSDRFSAERPKGSFSTLEIQRTEQGDSAMYLCASSLLAGGPEQYFGPGTRLTVT.

This clonotype was observed a few times. The rearrangement links TRBV12-3 or TRBV12-4 to TRBJ1-2, with 7 bases aligning to TRBD1. V lost 6 bases and J lost 5; bases outside the gene matches: 6. The CDR3 extends over 13 amino acids. CDR3 DNA: TGTGCCAGCAGGTCTACAGGGGCTTATGGCTACACCTTC. It codes for CASRSTGAYGYTF.

This clonotype occurred many times. The gene calls are TRBV5-5 and TRBJ2-5; possible D gene TRBD2, 6 bases. Germline V CDR1 and CDR2: SGHKS, YYEKEE (reference sequence). This CDR3 has 13 amino acids. The ends were cut back, 7 bases at V and 2 bases at J, with 12 bases in the middle. CDR3 sequence reads: CASRGAAQETQYF. The CDR3, as DNA: TGTGCCAGCCGCGGGGCCGCGCAAGAGACCCAGTACTTC.

This rearrangement joins TRBV24-1 to TRBJ1-5; D possibly corresponds to TRBD1 (6 bases). Trimming shortened V by 3 bases and J by 7 bases, and 9 bases separated the two germline ends. This CDR3 is built from 13 residues. In germline, CDR1 is KGHDR, CDR2 SFDVKD. CDR3 loop: CATSDEGDQPQHF. In DNA, the CDR3 is TGTGCCACCAGTGATGAGGGGGACCAGCCCCAGCATTTT.

In this sample, this clonotype turned up many times. This rearrangement joins TRBV12-3 or TRBV12-4 to TRBJ1-3; D is undetermined. V was clipped by 3 bases and J by 0 bases, with 12 bases between them. The CDR3 is 16 residues long. Written as DNA, the CDR3 is TGTGCCAGCAGTTTTGGTGGTCCCTTCTCTGGAAACACCATATATTTT. Translating it yields CASSFGGPFSGNTIYF.

This clonotype was picked up many times. The chain carries TRBV10-3 and TRBJ2-2, with D possibly called TRBD1 or TRBD2 (6 bases each). Germline V lookup: CDR1 ENHRY, CDR2 SYGVKD. This CDR3 spans 13 amino acids. V lost 8 bases to trimming and J lost 1 base, with 8 bases between them. CDR3: CAIEGGNTGELFF. CDR3 DNA: TGTGCCATCGAGGGGGGGAACACCGGGGAGCTGTTTTTT.

Regarding this clonotype: This may stem from a read error, because a much larger clone lies one nucleotide away. The chain joins TRBV6-5 to TRBJ2-2; D gene ambiguous. V lost 6 bases to trimming and J lost 6 bases, with 5 bases between them. CDR1 MNHEY and CDR2 SVGAGI come from the germline V gene. This CDR3 is built from 11 residues. CDR3 loop: CASRSAGELFF. The CDR3 DNA reads as TGTGCCAGCAGGTCCGCCGGGGAGCTGTTTTTT.

This clonotype was counted ten times or more. The gene calls are TRBV5-1 and TRBJ2-5; D ambiguous. Germline V gene lookup returns CDR1 SGHRS and CDR2 YFSETQ. Trimming cost V 0 bases and J 9 bases, with 6 bases left between them. This CDR3 is built from 11 residues. CDR3 nucleotides: TGCGCCAGCAGCTTGGAGTGGGCCCAGTACTTC. Protein product: CASSLEWAQYF.

This clonotype came up a few times. This chain connects TRBV7-9 to TRBJ1-1, with 10 bases that match TRBD1. The CDR3 length is 16 residues. From germline, CDR1 is SEHNR and CDR2 FQNEAQ (reference sequence). Trimming at V came to 3 bases and at J to 4 bases, leaving 8 bases not matched to a gene. CDR3 sequence reads: CASSFQGQGWPTEAFF. The CDR3 DNA follows: TGTGCCAGCAGCTTCCAGGGACAGGGGTGGCCCACTGAAGCTTTCTTT.

The table lists this clonotype with a few counts. The chain is built from TRBV6-6 and TRBJ1-2; weak D call: TRBD1 (5 bases). V was shortened by 7 bases and J by 4 bases, with 16 bases between the two germline ends. The CDR3 totals 14 residues. Germline CDR1 MNHNY, CDR2 SVGAGI (reference sequence). The CDR3 coding sequence is TGTGCCAGCAATGACCCTCGGGGGGGCTATGGCTACACCTTC. Protein: CASNDPRGGYGYTF.

In this sample, this clonotype turned up many times. CDR3 loop: CSVGPGTTYGYTF. The CDR3 region has the DNA TGCAGCGTTGGCCCCGGGACAACCTATGGCTACACCTTC. The chain combines TRBV29-1 with TRBJ1-2; possible D gene TRBD1, 6 bases. Germline V gene lookup returns CDR1 SQVTM and CDR2 ANQGSEA. V dropped 4 bases and J dropped 4 bases, with 13 bases sitting between them. The CDR3 runs 13 residues.

The table lists this clonotype with a few counts. The CDR3: CASSYGTGAGNEQFF. Here the CDR3 DNA reads TGTGCCAGCAGTTACGGGACAGGGGCAGGGAATGAGCAGTTCTTC. The chain joins TRBV12-3 or TRBV12-4 to TRBJ2-1; 10 nucleotides agree with TRBD1. With 4 bases clipped from V and 7 bases from J, the junction kept 7 bases outside the gene matches. CDR3 length: 15 residues.

For this clonotype: One end of the junction is discordant with germline, which a read error may explain. This sequence joins TRBV10-3 and TRBJ2-2, with D perhaps matching TRBD1 or TRBD2 (5 bases each). The germline CDR1 and CDR2 sequences are ENHRY and SYGVKD. This CDR3 contains 17 residues. CDR3: CAIRESLGGSNTGELFF. CDR3 sequence (DNA): TGTGCCATCAGAGAGTCCCTTGGGGGAAGTAACACCGGGGAGCTGTTTTTT.

This clonotype was detected ten times or more. The V and J genes are TRBV4-3 and TRBJ2-3, with D perhaps TRBD1 or TRBD2 (5 bases each). The CDR3 sequence is 14 residues long. V shed 9 bases and J shed 5 bases, with 18 bases lying between them. Per the germline V gene, CDR1 is LGHNA and CDR2 is YSLEER. The CDR3 bases are TGCGCCAGTAGCTGGACGGGACGAGGAGATACGCAGTATTTT. Translating it yields CASSWTGRGDTQYF.

This clonotype occurred a few times. CDR3: CASSSRLAGGLGTGELFF. CDR3 nucleotides: TGTGCCAGCAGTTCCCGACTAGCGGGAGGACTTGGCACCGGGGAGCTGTTTTTT. The chain joins TRBV27 to TRBJ2-2, with 13 bases matching TRBD2. Germline lookup yields CDR1 MNHEY and CDR2 SMNVEV (reference sequence). The CDR3 is 18 amino acids. V shed 4 bases and J 4 bases; nucleotides not matched to a gene: 9.